This T cell receptor (beta chain) was retrieved from a study of blood T cell repertoires in COVID-19. Study summary: COVID-19 samples collected from the United States, Italy and Spain covered acute and convalescent phases. The cDNA or gDNA used as material had been derived from T cells, B-cell-depleted T cells, or PBMCs.

Germline CDR1 and CDR2: LNHNV and YYDKDF (reference sequence). There are 16 residues in the CDR3. The ends were cut back, 0 bases at V and 6 bases at J, with 15 bases in the middle. This clone has only one observation. Source study methods: The assay estimated nucleated cells by amplifying reference gene primers. Sequenced by immunoSEQ multiplex PCR; TCRdb stores in-frame clones only, minus some. V and J calls plus clone size are reproduced from that table; the DNA served to infer D and trimming. The repertoire holds roughly 86,000 clones, with about 83% as singletons. The TCR sequence derives from a woman aged 70-85 years with acute or convalescent COVID-19. This sequence joins TRBV15 and TRBJ1-5; TRBD1 is a possible D gene (6 bases). The specimen was peripheral blood. The CDR3 nucleotides read TGTGCCACCAGCAGAGATCGGGCAGGGGCTGGTCAGCCCCAGCATTTT. Translation: CATSRDRAGAGQPQHF.